Below, 28 T cell receptor beta chains from the same sample are listed, as sequenced in a study of T-cell reconstitution after alpha-beta-depleted transplantation in children. The authors prepared the TCRbeta library with unique molecular identifiers. In TCRdb, the PCR reads were re-called with MiXCR into one record per CDR3 protein. The sample yields 540,000 or so distinct CDR3 sequences, approximately 22% seen once. The material was PBMCs, mostly from graft donor cells, obtained 360 days after TCRalphabeta/CD19-depleted stem cell transplant. The receptors originated from a boy under two years old who had a stem cell transplant for acute myeloid leukemia, so the T cells may come from the graft donor.

This clonotype came up a few times. This rearrangement joins TRBV20-1 to TRBJ2-2; D unclear. V was clipped by 2 bases and J by 3 bases, with 10 bases between them. The CDR3 extends over 14 amino acids. The germline gives CDR1 DFQATT, CDR2 SNEGSKA (reference sequence). CDR3 bases: TGCAGTGCTAGAATACGTTTCGACACCGGGGAGCTGTTTTTT. It is translated as CSARIRFDTGELFF.

This clonotype was observed many times. The V and J genes are TRBV29-1 and TRBJ2-5, with D perhaps matching TRBD1 (5 bases). There are 12 residues in the CDR3. CDR1 is SQVTM, CDR2 ANQGSEA, per germline. Trimming pared 4 bases from V and 3 bases from J, leaving 9 bases between. DNA of the CDR3: TGCAGCGTTGCGTCAGGGAAAGAGACCCAGTACTTC. Its protein product is CSVASGKETQYF. The full variable domain, its missing parts supplied by reference TRBV29-1 and TRBJ2-5, is SAVISQKPSRDICQRGTSLTIQCQVDSQVTMMFWYRQQPGQSLTLIATANQGSEATYESGFVIDKFPISRPNLTFSTLTVSNMSPEDSSIYLCSVASGKETQYFGPGTRLLVL.

Ten or more counts support this clonotype. This rearrangement joins TRBV28 to TRBJ1-2; D uncertain. The V end was cut by 3 bases, the J end by 6 bases, with 14 bases between. The length of the CDR3 is 14 residues. Germline V gives CDR1 MDHEN, CDR2 SYDVKM. The chain's CDR3 is CASSLELPADGYTF. In DNA form, the CDR3 reads TGTGCCAGCAGTTTGGAGCTTCCGGCTGATGGCTACACCTTC.

This clonotype was observed a handful of times. The chain links TRBV20-1 to TRBJ2-7; D is tentatively TRBD1 or TRBD2 (5 bases each). Germline CDR1 and CDR2: DFQATT and SNEGSKA (reference sequence). This CDR3 spans 15 amino acids. Deletions cut 1 base from V and 6 bases from J, with 19 bases between. This chain's CDR3 is CSARVLWDQSGEQYF. CDR3 bases: TGCAGTGCTAGAGTCCTATGGGACCAATCGGGCGAGCAGTACTTC.

The chain has TRBV6-5 and TRBJ2-2; D unresolved. The V gene's germline CDR1 is MNHEY and CDR2 SVGAGI. The ends were cut back, 4 bases at V and 1 base at J, with 10 bases in the middle. The CDR3 spans 15 residues. CDR3 DNA: TGTGCCAGCAGTTCACCAGACGAGAACACCGGGGAGCTGTTTTTT. The encoded protein is CASSSPDENTGELFF.

This clonotype was counted many times. The chain uses TRBV12-3 or TRBV12-4 and TRBJ2-1, with D perhaps matching TRBD2 (6 bases). Deletions cut 1 base from V and 6 bases from J, with 7 bases between. This CDR3 region has 13 residues. The CDR3 coding sequence is TGTGCCAGCAGTTTAGGGAGGGCCAATGAGCAGTTCTTC. Amino acid sequence: CASSLGRANEQFF.

This clonotype was picked up many times. V gene TRBV29-1 combines with J gene TRBJ2-5; 10 bases agree with TRBD2. The V segment lost 4 bases and the J segment 3 bases; nucleotides outside the gene matches: 2. The CDR3 covers 13 residues. From germline, CDR1 is SQVTM and CDR2 ANQGSEA. The CDR3 sequence is CSVGGLAEETQYF. CDR3 sequence (DNA): TGCAGCGTTGGTGGACTAGCGGAAGAGACCCAGTACTTC.

The table lists this clonotype with a few counts. V usage is TRBV6-1 and J usage is TRBJ2-1, with D uncertain. Germline CDR1 MNHNS, CDR2 SASEGT. The CDR3 consists of 16 residues. V was cut by 4 bases and J by 0 bases, with 13 bases left in between. The chain's CDR3 is CASSGRLGSSYNEQFF. The CDR3, as DNA: TGTGCCAGCAGTGGACGACTTGGAAGCTCCTACAATGAGCAGTTCTTC.

This clonotype was picked up a small number of times. The CDR3 coding sequence is TGCAGTGGCTGGGGTAGCGTTGCAGAGACCCAGTACTTC. It codes for CSGWGSVAETQYF. This sequence joins TRBV20-1 and TRBJ2-5, with D perhaps TRBD2 (5 bases). CDR1 is DFQATT and CDR2 is SNEGSKA in the germline V gene (reference sequence). V shed 7 bases and J shed 4 bases, with 16 bases lying between them. The CDR3 length is 13 residues.

This chain joins TRBV4-1 and TRBJ2-1; TRBD1 matches 10 bases. Germline V gene sequence: CDR1 MGHRA, CDR2 YSYEKL. The CDR3 loop spans 16 amino acids. J lost 6 bases, V lost 3 bases, and 8 bases had no gene match. Here the CDR3 reads CASSHTGQGQGNEQFF. CDR3 coding DNA: TGCGCCAGCAGCCATACGGGACAGGGGCAGGGCAATGAGCAGTTCTTC.

The rearrangement uses TRBV11-2 and TRBJ2-1; D not certain. CDR1 is SGHAT and CDR2 is FQNNGV in the germline V gene. V lost 5 bases, J lost 0 bases, and 11 bases lay in between. The CDR3 is 15 amino acids. The CDR3 DNA follows: TGTGCCAGCAGCCCGGCGTATACCTCCTACAATGAGCAGTTCTTC. Translation gives CASSPAYTSYNEQFF. The entire variable domain, with the rest obtained from reference TRBV11-2 and TRBJ2-1, is as follows: EAGVAQSPRYKIIEKRQSVAFWCNPISGHATLYWYQQILGQGPKLLIQFQNNGVVDDSQLPKDRFSAERLKGVDSTLKIQPAKLEDSAVYLCASSPAYTSYNEQFFGPGTRLTVL.

This chain joins TRBV21-1 and TRBJ2-7; TRBD1 is the table's D call and was not checked against the DNA. TRBV21-1 is recorded as a pseudogene. The CDR3 has 13 residues. CDR3 residues: CASSKASRGEQYV. The DNA for the CDR3 is TGTGCCAGCAGCAAAGCTTCGAGGGGAGAGCAGTACGTC.

V usage is TRBV2 and J usage is TRBJ2-5; possible D gene TRBD1, 6 bases. Per the germline V gene, CDR1 is SNHLY and CDR2 is FYNNEI. The ends were cut back, 5 bases at V and 1 base at J, with 17 bases in the middle. This CDR3 has 16 residues. CDR3 nucleotides: TGTGCCAGCAGTTATCAACAGGGAATTCCCCAAGAGACCCAGTACTTC. Amino acids: CASSYQQGIPQETQYF.

This clonotype was counted between two and nine times. The chain links TRBV15 to TRBJ2-3, with D tentatively TRBD1 or TRBD2 (6 bases each). The V and J ends lost 6 bases and 4 bases respectively, with 20 bases between them. The CDR3 consists of 16 residues. From germline, CDR1 is LNHNV and CDR2 YYDKDF (reference sequence). The CDR3 DNA is TGTGCCACCAGGGTTGAGAGGGGGGCTAACGCAGATACGCAGTATTTT. Translating it yields CATRVERGANADTQYF.

This clonotype was recorded a few times. This chain links TRBV7-9 with TRBJ2-2; D ambiguous. CDR1 and CDR2 from the germline V gene are SEHNR and FQNEAQ (reference sequence). Trimming took 1 base from V and 3 from J, leaving 12 bases between them. This CDR3 comprises 16 residues. CDR3 amino acids: CASSLGDNLHTGELFF. In DNA, the CDR3 is TGTGCCAGCAGCTTAGGAGACAACCTACACACCGGGGAGCTGTTTTTT.

As regards this clonotype: Just one base apart from a much larger clone, this may be a read error. This chain connects TRBV6-5 to TRBJ1-2; 11 bases are shared with TRBD1. This CDR3 spans 16 amino acids. The V gene's germline CDR1 is MNHEY and CDR2 SVGAGI. Here the CDR3 reads CSSSSTGTGGDYGYTF. The CDR3 DNA reads TGTTCCAGCAGTTCCACCGGGACAGGGGGAGATTATGGCTACACCTTC.

The V gene is TRBV2, the J gene TRBJ1-6; 7 nucleotides align to TRBD1. Germline values: CDR1 SNHLY, CDR2 FYNNEI. J gave up 10 bases and V 7 bases, and 7 bases lay outside the gene matches. The CDR3 extends over 13 amino acids. CDR3: CASIGGTESPLHF. CDR3 DNA: TGTGCCAGCATCGGCGGGACAGAATCACCCCTCCACTTT.

This clonotype was seen ten or more times. V gene TRBV12-3 or TRBV12-4 combines with J gene TRBJ2-7; 7 bases are shared with TRBD1. J lost 4 bases, V lost 3 bases, and 3 bases had no gene match. The CDR3 runs to 13 residues. The CDR3 region has the DNA TGTGCCAGCAGTTTTTCAGGGGGTTACGAGCAGTACTTC. It codes for CASSFSGGYEQYF.

This clonotype occurred many times. The chain recombines TRBV12-3 or TRBV12-4 with TRBJ2-1; tentative D call: TRBD1 (5 bases). The CDR3 is 13 amino acids. V was pared by 1 base and J by 6 bases, with 7 bases between. CDR3 DNA sequence: TGTGCCAGCAGTTTAGGGGGCCTCAATGAGCAGTTCTTC. It codes for CASSLGGLNEQFF.

The V and J genes are TRBV20-1 and TRBJ2-2; 7 bases match TRBD1. Trimming cost V 6 bases and J 6 bases; bases outside gene matches: 7. CDR1 is DFQATT, CDR2 SNEGSKA, per germline (reference sequence). This CDR3 spans 13 amino acids. The CDR3 coding sequence is TGCAGTGCGAGACAGGGATCCTCCGGGGAGCTGTTTTTT. It is translated as CSARQGSSGELFF.

The sample holds a few counts of this clonotype. The J gene is TRBJ1-2, the V gene TRBV29-1; perhaps TRBD1 as D (5 bases). This CDR3 is 12 amino acids long. CDR1 and CDR2 (germline): SQVTM, ANQGSEA. CDR3 sequence: CSAGTANYGYTF. In DNA form, the CDR3 reads TGCAGTGCTGGGACGGCTAACTATGGCTACACCTTC. Combining the CDR3 with reference TRBV29-1 and TRBJ1-2 gives the whole variable domain SAVISQKPSRDICQRGTSLTIQCQVDSQVTMMFWYRQQPGQSLTLIATANQGSEATYESGFVIDKFPISRPNLTFSTLTVSNMSPEDSSIYLCSAGTANYGYTFGSGTRLTVV.

Many counts were recorded for this clonotype. V and J are TRBV12-3 or TRBV12-4 and TRBJ2-3, with a possible D match to TRBD1 (6 bases). V dropped 7 bases and J dropped 3 bases, with 14 bases sitting between them. This CDR3 has 14 amino acids. The DNA for the CDR3 is TGTGCCAGCACTCCAGGGGCTAGAACAGATACGCAGTATTTT. Its protein product is CASTPGARTDTQYF.

In this sample, this clonotype turned up many times. The V and J genes are TRBV7-6 and TRBJ2-1, with 12 nucleotides matching TRBD2. Per the germline V gene, CDR1 is SGHVS and CDR2 is FNYEAQ. This CDR3 region has 16 residues. J was trimmed by 13 bases and V by 5 bases; bases with no gene match: 15. This chain's CDR3 is CASSDRTVRLAGEQFF. The CDR3 DNA reads as TGTGCCAGCAGCGATAGAACCGTGAGACTAGCGGGGGAACAGTTCTTC. The full variable domain, in which reference TRBV7-6 and TRBJ2-1 provide the parts outside the CDR3, is GAGVSQSPRYKVTKRGQDVALRCDPISGHVSLYWYRQALGQGPEFLTYFNYEAQQDKSGLPNDRFSAERPEGSISTLTIQRTEQRDSAMYRCASSDRTVRLAGEQFFGPGTRLTVL.

This clonotype occurred many times. This chain uses TRBV10-3 with TRBJ2-6, with TRBD1 as a possible D gene (5 bases). Germline V gene sequence: CDR1 ENHRY, CDR2 SYGVKD. Trimming pared 2 bases from V and 0 bases from J, leaving 8 bases between. The CDR3 length is 16 residues. CDR3 DNA sequence: TGTGCCATCAGTGAGGAGGACAACTCTGGGGCCAACGTCCTGACTTTC. As protein: CAISEEDNSGANVLTF.

As concerns this clonotype: Since the CDR3 does not end with the conserved phenylalanine or tryptophan, this likely comes from a read error. This chain uses TRBV18 with TRBJ2-3; D not resolved. V dropped 1 base and J dropped 5 bases, with 13 bases sitting between them. Germline CDR1 reads KGHSH; CDR2 reads LQKENI. CDR3 length: 15 residues. The CDR3 loop is CASSPLPQAQDTQYY. The CDR3 coding sequence is TGTGCCAGCTCACCACTTCCCCAGGCGCAAGATACGCAGTATTAT.

Only a few counts were recorded for this clonotype. This sequence joins TRBV6-7 and TRBJ2-7; TRBD2 is a possible D gene (5 bases). TRBV6-7 is treated as an ORF (open reading frame) with a function not yet certain. CDR3 length: 15 residues. Trimming removed 0 bases at V and 2 bases at J, with 11 bases between. The CDR3 region has the DNA TGTGCCAGCAGTTACTCGACGGACTCAACCTACGAGCAGTACTTC. This sequence encodes CASSYSTDSTYEQYF.

A few counts support this clonotype. This chain connects TRBV20-1 to TRBJ1-1; maybe TRBD1 (6 bases). The germline V and J ends were trimmed by 1 base and 1 base, with 13 bases remaining between them. The CDR3 has 15 amino acids. Germline values: CDR1 DFQATT, CDR2 SNEGSKA (reference sequence). Here the CDR3 reads CSARATGSANTEAFF. The CDR3 DNA reads TGCAGTGCTAGAGCCACAGGGTCAGCGAACACTGAAGCTTTCTTT.

This clonotype was detected only a few times. J is TRBJ2-7 and V is TRBV5-5, with D possibly being TRBD2 (5 bases). The V gene's germline CDR1 is SGHKS and CDR2 YYEKEE (reference sequence). The CDR3 has 13 amino acids. V gave up 7 bases and J gave up 6 bases, with 17 bases separating them. The CDR3 nucleotides read TGTGCCAGCTCAATCGGGGTTTCGGCCGAGCAGTACTTC. Translating it yields CASSIGVSAEQYF.